Listed here are 20 T cell receptor beta chains from one sample, sequenced in a study of cytomegalovirus exposure and HLA in healthy donors. Vbeta (60) and Jbeta (13) primers were used in the PCR. Data came from immunoSEQ multiplex PCR; TCRdb stores just in-frame clones and leaves some out. The sample yields 110,000 or so clones, around 68% seen once. The sequencing sample was made of PBMCs. The receptors originated from a woman aged 40 to 50 in good health and CMV-seropositive.

The V gene is TRBV4-2, the J gene TRBJ2-3; D may be TRBD2 (6 bases). The germline V gene has CDR1 LGHNA and CDR2 YNFKEQ. The CDR3 loop spans 14 amino acids. V was shortened by 4 bases and J by 3 bases, with 11 bases between the two germline ends. As DNA, the CDR3 is TGTGCCAGCAGCCGAGACGGAGGGACAGATACGCAGTATTTT. This sequence encodes CASSRDGGTDTQYF.

This clone was found once. The chain recombines TRBV6-1 with TRBJ2-1, with 7 bases that match TRBD1. Trimming took 8 bases from V and 0 from J; bases not matched to a gene: 7. The CDR3 has 15 residues. Germline lookup yields CDR1 MNHNS and CDR2 SASEGT. This CDR3 is CASAYGTASYNEQFF. The DNA for the CDR3 is TGTGCCAGCGCCTACGGGACAGCCTCCTACAATGAGCAGTTCTTC.

The chain combines TRBV30 with TRBJ2-2, with 7 nucleotides matching TRBD1. CDR1 and CDR2 from the germline V gene are GTSNPN and SVGIG (reference sequence). The CDR3 has 12 residues. Unmatched junction bases numbered 0, after V lost 0 bases and J lost 8 bases. The chain's CDR3 is CAWSVQGGELFF. The CDR3 DNA sequence: TGTGCCTGGAGTGTACAGGGGGGGGAGCTGTTTTTT. Drawing the rest from reference TRBV30 and TRBJ2-2, the complete variable domain is SQTIHQWPATLVQPVGSPLSLECTVEGTSNPNLYWYRQAAGRGLQLLFYSVGIGQISSEVPQNLSASRPQDRQFILSSKKLLLSDSGFYLCAWSVQGGELFFGEGSRLTVL.

The genes are TRBV5-1 and TRBJ2-1, with 12 positions matching TRBD2. The CDR3 has 16 amino acids. CDR1 is SGHRS and CDR2 is YFSETQ in the germline V gene. With V trimmed by 4 bases and J by 7 bases, 9 bases remained unmatched. CDR3 loop: CASSLSGTSGLNEQFF. CDR3 DNA sequence: TGCGCCAGCAGCCTTTCCGGGACTAGCGGGCTAAATGAGCAGTTCTTC.

The chain couples TRBV7-7 to TRBJ2-2; D may be TRBD2 (6 bases). The CDR3 loop spans 14 amino acids. Germline values: CDR1 SSHAT, CDR2 FNYEAQ (reference sequence). The CDR3 coding sequence is TGTGCTAGCGGCGAGGGCGAGGGCACCGGGGAGCTGTTTTTT. This gives the protein CASGEGEGTGELFF.

This rearrangement joins TRBV6-5 to TRBJ2-3; tentatively, D is TRBD1 (5 bases). V shed 2 bases and J shed 0 bases, with 12 bases lying between them. The CDR3 runs to 16 residues. Looked up from germline, CDR1 is MNHEY and CDR2 is SVGAGI. The DNA for the CDR3 is TGTGCCAGCAGTTACGGGGCGGAAACTAGCACAGATACGCAGTATTTT. Translated: CASSYGAETSTDTQYF.

The genes are TRBV5-1 and TRBJ2-1, with a weak D call TRBD2 (6 bases). From germline, CDR1 is SGHRS and CDR2 YFSETQ. This CDR3 is 13 amino acids long. Trimming pared 5 bases from V and 7 bases from J, leaving 13 bases between. The CDR3 here is CASRQTSTNEQFF. The CDR3 coding sequence is TGCGCCAGCAGGCAGACTAGTACAAATGAGCAGTTCTTC.

This clone was recorded only once. This chain uses TRBV19 with TRBJ1-2; a possible D gene is TRBD1 (6 bases). CDR1 is LNHDA and CDR2 is SQIVND in the germline V gene (reference sequence). This CDR3 has 15 residues. V lost 5 bases, J lost 4 bases, and 17 bases lay in between. CDR3 sequence reads: CASSRQVGDFYGYTF. CDR3 sequence (DNA): TGTGCCAGTAGTCGACAGGTGGGTGACTTCTATGGCTACACCTTC.

The chain couples TRBV7-9 to TRBJ1-2; a possible D gene is TRBD1 (6 bases). V gave up 0 bases and J gave up 5 bases, with 16 bases separating them. CDR1 is SEHNR and CDR2 is FQNEAQ in the germline V gene (reference sequence). The CDR3 loop spans 16 amino acids. For the CDR3, the DNA is TGTGCCAGCAGCTTAGCTGGACAGCTGAAACTATATGGCTACACCTTC. Translation: CASSLAGQLKLYGYTF.

This chain joins TRBV7-9 and TRBJ1-2; 10 nucleotides line up with TRBD1. The germline V gene has CDR1 SEHNR and CDR2 FQNEAQ (reference sequence). The CDR3 runs to 15 residues. With 0 bases clipped from V and 8 bases from J, the junction kept 6 bases outside the gene matches. CDR3 nucleotides: TGTGCCAGCAGCTTAGCTGGGACAGGGGAGAGGGGCTACACCTTC. Translation gives CASSLAGTGERGYTF.

This clone was found a few times. The rearrangement links TRBV29-1 to TRBJ1-1; 9 bases are shared with TRBD1. This CDR3 region has 13 residues. V lost 3 bases and J lost 5; bases outside the gene matches: 4. Germline V gene sequence: CDR1 SQVTM, CDR2 ANQGSEA. The CDR3 sequence: CSVETTGGTEAFF. The CDR3 bases are TGCAGCGTTGAGACGACAGGGGGAACTGAAGCTTTCTTT.

This clone was recorded only once. The CDR3 spells CASSPSGGQFLSYGYTF. CDR3 bases: TGTGCCAGCTCACCATCAGGTGGGCAGTTCCTGTCCTATGGCTACACCTTC. V usage is TRBV18 and J usage is TRBJ1-2; D unclear. The CDR3 is made up of 17 amino acids. The V end was cut by 2 bases, the J end by 4 bases, with 20 bases between. Germline V gene sequence: CDR1 KGHSH, CDR2 LQKENI.

J is TRBJ2-4 and V is TRBV7-9; the match to TRBD1 covers 7 bases. Trimming at V came to 4 bases and at J to 7 bases, leaving 10 bases not matched to a gene. Looked up from germline, CDR1 is SEHNR and CDR2 is FQNEAQ (reference sequence). The CDR3 consists of 15 residues. The CDR3 loop reads CASSSPTGLQNIQYF. The DNA for the CDR3 is TGTGCCAGCAGCTCTCCGACAGGGTTACAGAACATTCAGTACTTC.

The chain employs TRBV13 and TRBJ1-1; tentatively, D is TRBD1 (5 bases). V lost 0 bases and J 0 bases, leaving 11 bases between the germline ends. Looked up from germline, CDR1 is PRHDT and CDR2 is FYEKMQ (reference sequence). CDR3 length: 16 amino acids. Here the CDR3 reads CASSLGQGTMNTEAFF. The CDR3 nucleotides read TGTGCCAGCAGCTTAGGTCAGGGAACAATGAACACTGAAGCTTTCTTT.

V gene TRBV18 combines with J gene TRBJ2-5; D possibly corresponds to TRBD2 (5 bases). The CDR3 totals 13 residues. Germline loops: CDR1 KGHSH, CDR2 LQKENI. V dropped 4 bases and J dropped 2 bases, with 8 bases sitting between them. The CDR3, as DNA: TGTGCCAGCTCACGCGGGTTACAAGAGACCCAGTACTTC. Amino acids: CASSRGLQETQYF.

This clone was observed a few times. V usage is TRBV2 and J usage is TRBJ1-6, with 9 positions matching TRBD1. CDR3 length: 15 residues. The J segment lost 10 bases and the V segment lost 6 bases, leaving 10 bases of the junction unmatched. Germline CDR1 and CDR2: SNHLY and FYNNEI. CDR3 nucleotides: TGTGCCAGCAGGCCGGGACAGGGATCAGGGTCACCCCTCCACTTT. This encodes CASRPGQGSGSPLHF.

J is TRBJ2-5 and V is TRBV7-8, with 12 bases lining up with TRBD1. V shed 5 bases, J shed 4 bases, and the junction held 8 bases outside the gene matches. The germline V gene has CDR1 SGHVS and CDR2 FQNEAQ. The length of the CDR3 is 16 residues. DNA for the CDR3: TGTGCCAGCAGCGGGGGGGACAGGGGGCGCAGAGAGACCCAGTACTTC. Its protein product is CASSGGDRGRRETQYF.

The chain recombines TRBV5-1 with TRBJ2-3; 11 bases are a match to TRBD1. Germline V lookup: CDR1 SGHRS, CDR2 YFSETQ. The trim removed 4 bases at V and 6 bases at J, leaving 7 bases unmatched. There are 15 residues in the CDR3. For the CDR3, the DNA is TGCGCCAGCAGCCTCGGACAGGGGGCGCCGGATACGCAGTATTTT. Translation: CASSLGQGAPDTQYF.

The gene calls are TRBV5-1 and TRBJ2-5, with 12 bases lining up with TRBD2. With V trimmed by 0 bases and J by 5 bases, 5 bases remained unmatched. Germline V gene sequence: CDR1 SGHRS, CDR2 YFSETQ. The CDR3 spans 16 residues. The CDR3 coding sequence is TGCGCCAGCAGCTTGGGCCCTAGCGGGGGGGCCGAGACCCAGTACTTC. This gives the protein CASSLGPSGGAETQYF. Full variable domain (remainder filled in from reference TRBV5-1 and TRBJ2-5): KAGVTQTPRYLIKTRGQQVTLSCSPISGHRSVSWYQQTPGQGLQFLFEYFSETQRNKGNFPGRFSGRQFSNSRSEMNVSTLELGDSALYLCASSLGPSGGAETQYFGPGTRLLVL.

The chain recombines TRBV7-9 with TRBJ1-2, with 8 bases fitting TRBD1. The junction had 3 bases not matched to a gene; V was cut back by 5 bases and J by 7 bases. CDR3 length: 12 amino acids. The germline V gene encodes CDR1 SEHNR and CDR2 FQNEAQ (reference sequence). Here the CDR3 DNA reads TGTGCCAGCAGCCGAGGGACAGGTGGCTACACCTTC. Amino acid sequence: CASSRGTGGYTF.